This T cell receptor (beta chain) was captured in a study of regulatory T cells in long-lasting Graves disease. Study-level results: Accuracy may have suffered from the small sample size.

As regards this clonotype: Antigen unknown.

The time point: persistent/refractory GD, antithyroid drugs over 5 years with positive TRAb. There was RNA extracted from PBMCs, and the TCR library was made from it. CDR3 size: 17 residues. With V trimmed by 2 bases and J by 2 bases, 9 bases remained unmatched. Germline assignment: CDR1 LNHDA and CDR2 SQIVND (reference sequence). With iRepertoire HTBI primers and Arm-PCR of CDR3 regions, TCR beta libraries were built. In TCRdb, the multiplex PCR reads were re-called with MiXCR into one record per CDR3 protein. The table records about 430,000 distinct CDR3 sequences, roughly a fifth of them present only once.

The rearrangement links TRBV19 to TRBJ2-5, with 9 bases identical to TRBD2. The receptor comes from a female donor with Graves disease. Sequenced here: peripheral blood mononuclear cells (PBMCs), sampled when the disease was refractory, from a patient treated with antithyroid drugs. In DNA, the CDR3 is TGTGCCAGTAGTATATTCGTAGCGGGAGACGGTCAAGAGACCCAGTACTTC. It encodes CASSIFVAGDGQETQYF. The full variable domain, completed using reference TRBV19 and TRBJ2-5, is DGGITQSPKYLFRKEGQNVTLSCEQNLNHDAMYWYRQDPGQGLRLIYYSQIVNDFQKGDIAEGYSVSREKKESFPLTVTSAQKNPTAFYLCASSIFVAGDGQETQYFGPGTRLLVL.